This T cell receptor beta chain came from a study of T-cell memory formation after mild COVID-19. Barcoded TCR alpha and TCR beta cDNA libraries with UMIs came from 5'RACE using constant-segment primers. TCRdb called the 5' RACE reads again in MiXCR, with one record for every CDR3 protein. This table has about 450,000 distinct CDR3 sequences, less than 25% appearing once. The CDR3 contains 16 residues. Deletions cut 5 bases from V and 0 bases from J, with 17 bases between. This clonotype was observed a handful of times. Its specificity is not known. Study conclusions and caveats: CD4/CD8 balance characterized clones contracting day 15 to 85, and CD4+ skew characterized later expanders. CD4+ contracting clones lay mainly in CM and EM, CD8+ ones in EMRA. That cross-reactive memory joined was suggested by some responding clones appearing in pre-infection memory.

The TCR sequence derives from an adult woman who had mild COVID-19 (a few samples of this study predate the infection). Cell type and time point are not known. This chain connects TRBV12-3 or TRBV12-4 to TRBJ2-7; D gene uncertain. Sample: PBMCs or a T cell subset sorted from them (not recorded which). The CDR3 DNA reads TGTGCCAGCAGTCGAGGCGCCAGAGTGAGCTCCTACGAGCAGTACTTC. Translation gives CASSRGARVSSYEQYF.